These 8 T cell receptor beta chains share one sample of origin, sequenced in a study of T cells in Graves' hyperthyroidism and ophthalmopathy. Amplification of TCR beta CDR3 regions was performed using RNA transcripts as template. HTBI primers were employed in a first-round RT-PCR of the TCR CDR3. Each CDR3 protein gets one entry after TCRdb re-called the multiplex PCR reads with MiXCR. The profile shows about 52,000 distinct CDR3 sequences, about half of them singletons. Material: blood. The source is a woman aged 45-65 years with Graves' ophthalmopathy.

The V call is TRBV7-8, the J call TRBJ2-7; weak D call: TRBD1 (6 bases). Germline CDR1 SGHVS, CDR2 FQNEAQ. This CDR3 spans 14 amino acids. The V end was cut by 5 bases, the J end by 1 base, with 12 bases between. Written as DNA, the CDR3 is TGTGCCAGCAGCGCAGGGGACGGTTCCTACGAGCAGTACTTC. Amino acids: CASSAGDGSYEQYF.

This chain joins TRBV7-2 and TRBJ2-3, with D possibly matching TRBD1 (5 bases). The CDR3 has 16 amino acids. In germline, CDR1 is SGHTA, CDR2 FQGNSA. Trimming cost V 1 base and J 11 bases, with 22 bases left between them. The CDR3, as DNA: TGTGCCAGCAGCTTAGGGGTGGGGCTGTTGGGAATTGAGCAGTATTTT. Protein sequence: CASSLGVGLLGIEQYF. Full variable domain (missing parts from reference TRBV7-2 and TRBJ2-3): GAGVSQSPSNKVTEKGKDVELRCDPISGHTALYWYRQSLGQGLEFLIYFQGNSAPDKSGLPSDRFSAERTGGSVSTLTIQRTQQEDSAVYLCASSLGVGLLGIEQYFGPGTRLTVL.

Relative to its sample, this clonotype is medium-sized (0.01 to 0.1%). The chain is built from TRBV24-1 and TRBJ2-5; tentatively, D is TRBD1 (5 bases). V was cut by 1 base and J by 1 base, with 6 bases left in between. This CDR3 comprises 14 residues. The germline V gene encodes CDR1 KGHDR and CDR2 SFDVKD. CDR3 coding DNA: TGTGCCACCAGTGATTTTGACAGCCAAGAGACCCAGTACTTC. Its protein product is CATSDFDSQETQYF.

The chain has TRBV7-9 and TRBJ1-6, with TRBD1 identical over 7 bases. Losses at the gene ends were 6 bases for V and 0 bases for J; bases not matched to a gene: 5. Germline V gene lookup returns CDR1 SEHNR and CDR2 FQNEAQ (reference sequence). The CDR3 covers 16 residues. The CDR3 loop is CASSNRQGSYNSPLHF. CDR3 nucleotide sequence: TGTGCCAGCAGTAACAGACAGGGCTCCTATAATTCACCCCTCCACTTT.

The chain is built from TRBV5-4 and TRBJ2-5; D possibly corresponds to TRBD1 (6 bases). V gave up 4 bases and J gave up 7 bases, with 14 bases separating them. The length of the CDR3 is 13 residues. Germline assignment: CDR1 SGHNT and CDR2 YYREEE (reference sequence). In DNA form, the CDR3 reads TGTGCCAGCAGCGAGGGCCAACAGGGGACCCAGTACTTC. Residues: CASSEGQQGTQYF.

The chain combines TRBV7-9 with TRBJ2-3; 10 positions agree with TRBD2. This CDR3 is 18 amino acids long. Trimming at V came to 4 bases and at J to 2 bases, leaving 12 bases not matched to a gene. Germline CDR1 SEHNR, CDR2 FQNEAQ (reference sequence). Here the CDR3 reads CASSSPGSSGGPTDTQYF. The CDR3 DNA sequence: TGTGCCAGCAGCTCCCCGGGCTCTAGCGGGGGACCCACAGATACGCAGTATTTT. Supplemented by reference TRBV7-9 and TRBJ2-3, the full variable domain reads DTGVSQNPRHKITKRGQNVTFRCDPISEHNRLYWYRQTLGQGPEFLTYFQNEAQLEKSRLLSDRFSAERPKGSFSTLEIQRTEQGDSAMYLCASSSPGSSGGPTDTQYFGPGTRLTVL.

The chain recombines TRBV20-1 with TRBJ2-2; 7 positions agree with TRBD1. The germline V gene encodes CDR1 DFQATT and CDR2 SNEGSKA (reference sequence). Trimming removed 6 bases from V and 8 bases from J; junction bases left unmatched: 15. The CDR3 length is 15 residues. The CDR3 coding sequence is TGCAGTGCCTCGACCGGGACAGTTATCTTTGGGGAGCTGTTTTTT. Translated, it gives CSASTGTVIFGELFF.

The chain links TRBV5-6 to TRBJ1-4; 8 nucleotides line up with TRBD1. CDR3 length equals 15 residues. After removal of 3 bases from V and 5 bases from J, the junction contained 6 bases not matched to a gene. Germline V gene sequence: CDR1 SGHDT, CDR2 YYEEEE. CDR3 sequence (DNA): TGTGCCAGCAGCTGGGGGGGACAGGAGAATGAAAAACTGTTTTTT. It is translated as CASSWGGQENEKLFF.